These T cell receptor beta chains were read from a single sample in a study of blood T cell repertoires in COVID-19. The method was immunoSEQ multiplex PCR; TCRdb's version includes in-frame clones alone and lacks a portion of them. The table records 150,000 or so clones, around 86% of them present only once. The source material was peripheral blood. These receptors came from a man aged 60 to 75 with acute or convalescent COVID-19. The CDR3 runs from the conserved cysteine through the conserved F or W. D genes are given only for firm matches. Clone sizes are given selectively: once, few, many, or a class where the clone is expanded.

V	D	J	size	CDR3	DNA
TRBV18	TRBD1	TRBJ1-2	.	CASSPGQGVHGYTF	TGTGCCAGCTCACCGGGACAGGGCGTACATGGCTACACCTTC
TRBV5-4	TRBD2	TRBJ2-7	.	CASSQRDRYEQYF	TGTGCCAGCAGCCAGCGGGACCGCTACGAGCAGTACTTC
TRBV5-1	TRBD2	TRBJ2-7	.	CASSTLAGDGEQYF	TGCGCCAGCAGCACCCTAGCGGGAGACGGCGAGCAGTACTTC
TRBV5-1	TRBD2	TRBJ2-1	once	CASSLAGGRGSEQFF	TGCGCCAGCAGTTTGGCGGGAGGGCGGGGGAGTGAGCAGTTCTTC
TRBV27	.	TRBJ1-6	once	CASSPRVSYNSPLHF	TGTGCCAGCAGTCCCAGGGTATCCTATAATTCACCCCTCCACTTT
TRBV6-6	.	TRBJ1-1	.	CASSYSRASGNTEAFF	TGTGCCAGCAGTTACTCGAGGGCCTCGGGGAACACTGAAGCTTTCTTT
TRBV30	.	TRBJ1-2	.	CAWSPGGDGYTF	TGTGCCTGGAGCCCGGGGGGGGATGGCTACACCTTC
TRBV5-1	TRBD2	TRBJ2-1	.	CASSWGSGRYNEQFF	TGCGCCAGCAGTTGGGGTAGCGGGAGGTATAATGAGCAGTTCTTC
TRBV3-1/TRBV3-2	TRBD1	TRBJ1-4	.	CASSQWGTGVPFDEKLFF	TGTGCCAGCAGCCAATGGGGGACAGGGGTCCCTTTCGATGAAAAACTGTTTTTT
TRBV5-1	.	TRBJ1-1	.	CASSLTVNTEAFF	TGCGCCAGCAGCTTGACAGTGAACACTGAAGCTTTCTTT
TRBV9	.	TRBJ1-2	.	CASSVGTANYGYTF	TGTGCCAGCAGCGTAGGCACAGCTAACTATGGCTACACCTTC
TRBV2	TRBD1	TRBJ1-2	.	CASRGTGRYGYTF	TGTGCCAGCAGGGGGACAGGGCGGTATGGCTACACCTTC
TRBV27	TRBD1	TRBJ1-4	.	CASVGTGVPNEKLFF	TGTGCCAGCGTCGGGACAGGGGTCCCTAATGAAAAACTGTTTTTT
TRBV5-4	.	TRBJ2-6	few	CASSQAGANVLTF	TGTGCCAGCAGCCAGGCGGGGGCCAACGTCCTGACTTTC
TRBV27	TRBD2	TRBJ2-3	once	CASRRYNSPGREGTDTQYF	TGTGCCAGCAGGCGCTACAACTCCCCCGGGCGGGAGGGCACAGATACGCAGTATTTT
TRBV30	.	TRBJ1-1	once	CAWRVWGRGTEAFF	TGTGCCTGGAGAGTGTGGGGGCGCGGCACTGAAGCTTTCTTT